These T cell receptor beta chains were read from a single sample in a study of cytomegalovirus exposure and HLA in healthy donors. Profiled with immunoSEQ multiplex PCR; TCRdb holds only in-frame clones, not every one. The table records around 110,000 clones, roughly 77% of them present only once. Material for sequencing was PBMCs. The origin of the receptors is a man aged 35-49 years in good health and CMV-seronegative. The CDR3 runs from the conserved cysteine through the conserved F or W. A D gene is named only where the DNA matches it firmly. A row's size may be missing; if present it is once, few, many or a size class.

j_gene: TRBJ1-1
abundance: once
v_gene: TRBV7-2
d_gene: NA
CDR3nt: TGTGCCAGCAGCCCAGACAGCAACACTGAAGCTTTCTTT
CDR3aa: CASSPDSNTEAFF

j_gene: TRBJ2-1
abundance: once
v_gene: TRBV12-5
d_gene: TRBD1
CDR3nt: TGTGCTAGTGGTTTGGTATTAGGGCCTCGACAGGGGCTAAACAATGAGCAGTTCTTC
CDR3aa: CASGLVLGPRQGLNNEQFF

j_gene: TRBJ2-5
abundance: NA
v_gene: TRBV6-5
d_gene: TRBD1
CDR3nt: TGTGCCAGCAGTCTACAGGGGGGACGAGAGACCCAGTACTTC
CDR3aa: CASSLQGGRETQYF

j_gene: TRBJ1-2
abundance: NA
v_gene: TRBV4-1
d_gene: NA
CDR3nt: TGCGCCAGCAGCCAGGACGGACAGTCAGGTGGCTACACCTTC
CDR3aa: CASSQDGQSGGYTF

j_gene: TRBJ2-7
abundance: NA
v_gene: TRBV5-1
d_gene: TRBD1
CDR3nt: TGCGCCAGCAGCCCGAGGGCAGGGGGAAAGCAGTACTTC
CDR3aa: CASSPRAGGKQYF

j_gene: TRBJ2-3
abundance: NA
v_gene: TRBV11-2
d_gene: NA
CDR3nt: TGTGCCAGCAGCTTCGGGTCGGGGTCTAGCACAGATACGCAGTATTTT
CDR3aa: CASSFGSGSSTDTQYF

j_gene: TRBJ1-2
abundance: NA
v_gene: TRBV5-8
d_gene: NA
CDR3nt: TGTGCCAGCAGCTTGGAGTCAGGGACTAACTATGGCTACACCTTC
CDR3aa: CASSLESGTNYGYTF

j_gene: TRBJ2-5
abundance: NA
v_gene: TRBV10-3
d_gene: NA
CDR3nt: TGTGCCATCAGTGGTGAGACAGGCGAGACCCAGTACTTC
CDR3aa: CAISGETGETQYF

j_gene: TRBJ2-7
abundance: NA
v_gene: TRBV19
d_gene: TRBD2
CDR3nt: TGTGCCAGCTCCGGCCGGACTAGCGGGGGCAGCGAGCAGTACTTC
CDR3aa: CASSGRTSGGSEQYF

j_gene: TRBJ1-6
abundance: NA
v_gene: TRBV5-5
d_gene: NA
CDR3nt: TGTGCCAGCAGCCACGTAGGGGTGTCGCCTCAGTCACCCCTCCACTTT
CDR3aa: CASSHVGVSPQSPLHF

j_gene: TRBJ2-3
abundance: NA
v_gene: TRBV6-6
d_gene: TRBD1
CDR3nt: TGTGCCAGCAGTTACTCTCAGGGGGCAGATACGCAGTATTTT
CDR3aa: CASSYSQGADTQYF

j_gene: TRBJ1-6
abundance: NA
v_gene: TRBV19
d_gene: TRBD1
CDR3nt: TGTGCCAGTAGTATTACAGGGGCTAATTCACCCCTCCACTTT
CDR3aa: CASSITGANSPLHF

j_gene: TRBJ1-2
abundance: NA
v_gene: TRBV18
d_gene: NA
CDR3nt: TGTGCCAGCTCACCAGGGGCCTCAGCTAACTATGGCTACACCTTC
CDR3aa: CASSPGASANYGYTF

j_gene: TRBJ2-1
abundance: NA
v_gene: TRBV10-2
d_gene: NA
CDR3nt: TGCGCCAGCCGCGGATCAGATGAGCAGTTCTTC
CDR3aa: CASRGSDEQFF

j_gene: TRBJ1-1
abundance: NA
v_gene: TRBV5-6
d_gene: NA
CDR3nt: TGTGCCAGCAGCTTGTGGGGCACTTACACTGAAGCTTTCTTT
CDR3aa: CASSLWGTYTEAFF

j_gene: TRBJ1-1
abundance: NA
v_gene: TRBV10-3
d_gene: TRBD1
CDR3nt: TGTGCCATCAGTGGGGACAGTGAAGCTTTCTTT
CDR3aa: CAISGDSEAFF

j_gene: TRBJ2-1
abundance: NA
v_gene: TRBV12-5
d_gene: NA
CDR3nt: TGTGCTAGGTACGGTGGGGGGGGCGGAAATGAGCAGTTCTTC
CDR3aa: CARYGGGGGNEQFF

j_gene: TRBJ1-2
abundance: few
v_gene: TRBV14
d_gene: NA
CDR3nt: TGTGCCAGCAGCAAATATCAGGGGAGAGCTAACTATGGCTACACCTTC
CDR3aa: CASSKYQGRANYGYTF

j_gene: TRBJ1-1
abundance: NA
v_gene: TRBV5-3
d_gene: TRBD1
CDR3nt: TGTGCCAGAAGGCATCTCAAACAGGGGGAGATTGAAGCTTTCTTT
CDR3aa: CARRHLKQGEIEAFF

j_gene: TRBJ2-5
abundance: NA
v_gene: TRBV6-5
d_gene: NA
CDR3nt: TGTGCCAGCAGTCCTTTTTGGTCGCAGCGAGAGACCCAGTACTTC
CDR3aa: CASSPFWSQRETQYF

j_gene: TRBJ1-5
abundance: NA
v_gene: TRBV4-1
d_gene: NA
CDR3nt: TGCGCCAGCAGCCAAGACTCAGCGCGTCAGCCCCAGCATTTT
CDR3aa: CASSQDSARQPQHF

j_gene: TRBJ1-3
abundance: NA
v_gene: TRBV2
d_gene: NA
CDR3nt: TGTGCCAGCAGTCAAGACAGGTCCTCTGGAAACACCATATATTTT
CDR3aa: CASSQDRSSGNTIYF

j_gene: TRBJ2-2
abundance: once
v_gene: TRBV5-1
d_gene: NA
CDR3nt: TGCGCCAGCAGCAGACGACAGGACTCCCGCACCGGGGAGCTGTTTTTT
CDR3aa: CASSRRQDSRTGELFF

j_gene: TRBJ2-3
abundance: NA
v_gene: TRBV7-2
d_gene: NA
CDR3nt: TGTGCCAGCAGCTTAACAGGGTCGGTAGATACGCAGTATTTT
CDR3aa: CASSLTGSVDTQYF

j_gene: TRBJ2-1
abundance: NA
v_gene: TRBV27
d_gene: TRBD2
CDR3nt: TGTGCCAGCAGTTTAGAGACGGGGGGAATTCTTTCTACACATGAGCAGTTCTTC
CDR3aa: CASSLETGGILSTHEQFF

j_gene: TRBJ1-1
abundance: NA
v_gene: TRBV5-6
d_gene: NA
CDR3nt: TGTGCCAGCAGCAGGAGAGGGGGGGGCTTGAACACTGAAGCTTTCTTT
CDR3aa: CASSRRGGGLNTEAFF

j_gene: TRBJ1-6
abundance: once
v_gene: TRBV6-5
d_gene: NA
CDR3nt: TGTGCCAGCAGTAAGCCAAATTCACCCCTCCACTTT
CDR3aa: CASSKPNSPLHF

j_gene: TRBJ2-3
abundance: NA
v_gene: TRBV5-1
d_gene: TRBD2
CDR3nt: TGCGCCAGCAGCACCTCCGGGACTAGGGGAGATACGCGGTATTTT
CDR3aa: CASSTSGTRGDTRYF

j_gene: TRBJ2-1
abundance: once
v_gene: TRBV7-2
d_gene: NA
CDR3nt: TGTGCCAGCAGCCTACGGGGTCAGGAAATCAATGAGCAGTTCTTC
CDR3aa: CASSLRGQEINEQFF

j_gene: TRBJ2-5
abundance: NA
v_gene: TRBV2
d_gene: TRBD2
CDR3nt: TGTGCCAGCACCTTTCTGGTGCTAGCGGAAGAGACCCAGTACTTC
CDR3aa: CASTFLVLAEETQYF

j_gene: TRBJ1-2
abundance: NA
v_gene: TRBV5-1
d_gene: NA
CDR3nt: TGCGCCAGCAGCACCATACAGGGTTTAGGCTACACCTTC
CDR3aa: CASSTIQGLGYTF

j_gene: TRBJ2-3
abundance: NA
v_gene: TRBV4-1
d_gene: NA
CDR3nt: TGCGCCAGCAGCCACCGGGGTGGAGATACGCAGTATTTT
CDR3aa: CASSHRGGDTQYF

j_gene: TRBJ2-2
abundance: NA
v_gene: TRBV4-1
d_gene: NA
CDR3nt: TGCGCCAGCAGCCAAGGCAGGGATGCCGGGGAGCTGTTTTTT
CDR3aa: CASSQGRDAGELFF

j_gene: TRBJ1-1
abundance: NA
v_gene: TRBV10-3
d_gene: TRBD1
CDR3nt: TGTGCCATCAGTGCCGGGACAGGGGAAGCTTTCTTT
CDR3aa: CAISAGTGEAFF

j_gene: TRBJ2-7
abundance: NA
v_gene: TRBV5-1
d_gene: TRBD1
CDR3nt: TGCGCCAGCAGCCGAGGGACAGGGGTCGGCTACGAGCAGTACTTC
CDR3aa: CASSRGTGVGYEQYF

j_gene: TRBJ2-4
abundance: few
v_gene: TRBV7-6
d_gene: NA
CDR3nt: TGTGCCAGCAGCTTAGCTAAGGGGGGGGGCAAAAACATTCAGTACTTC
CDR3aa: CASSLAKGGGKNIQYF

j_gene: TRBJ2-5
abundance: NA
v_gene: TRBV2
d_gene: TRBD2
CDR3nt: TGTGCCAGCAGTCCTCCGGGACTAGCGGGAGAGACCCAGTACTTC
CDR3aa: CASSPPGLAGETQYF

j_gene: TRBJ1-5
abundance: NA
v_gene: TRBV7-5
d_gene: NA
CDR3nt: TGTGTCAGAAGGGGGCTCCACCGGGACAGTAGATGGCCCCAGCATTTT
CDR3aa: CVRRGLHRDSRWPQHF

j_gene: TRBJ1-5
abundance: NA
v_gene: TRBV7-8
d_gene: TRBD1
CDR3nt: TGTGCCAGCAGCTTAGCGGACAGGGAAAGTCAGCCCCAGCATTTT
CDR3aa: CASSLADRESQPQHF

j_gene: TRBJ2-7
abundance: NA
v_gene: TRBV9
d_gene: NA
CDR3nt: TGTGCCAGCAGCGTAGACCCCAGGGATCCCTACGAGCAGTACTTC
CDR3aa: CASSVDPRDPYEQYF

j_gene: TRBJ2-1
abundance: NA
v_gene: TRBV5-1
d_gene: TRBD2
CDR3nt: TGCGCCAGCAGCTTGGGACCCTCTACTAGCGGGGGCCGTTACAATGAGCAGTTCTTC
CDR3aa: CASSLGPSTSGGRYNEQFF

j_gene: TRBJ2-3
abundance: NA
v_gene: TRBV2
d_gene: NA
CDR3nt: TGTGCCAGCAAGCGAGATGCGGGGGCCCGTACAGATACGCAGTATTTT
CDR3aa: CASKRDAGARTDTQYF

j_gene: TRBJ2-7
abundance: once
v_gene: TRBV11-2
d_gene: TRBD1
CDR3nt: TGTGCCAGCAGCTTTGGGACAGCCTACGAGCAGTACTTC
CDR3aa: CASSFGTAYEQYF

j_gene: TRBJ1-1
abundance: NA
v_gene: TRBV27
d_gene: NA
CDR3nt: TGTGCCAGCAGTTCCCAGGGAGGGAGTGAAGCTTTCTTT
CDR3aa: CASSSQGGSEAFF

j_gene: TRBJ1-1
abundance: NA
v_gene: TRBV29-1
d_gene: NA
CDR3nt: TGCAGCGTTGAAGATCGCGGGAACACTGAAGCTTTCTTT
CDR3aa: CSVEDRGNTEAFF

j_gene: TRBJ2-3
abundance: NA
v_gene: TRBV2
d_gene: NA
CDR3nt: TGTGCCAGCAGTGAAACCCTAGCCCTGGGTGGAGATGATACGCAGTATTTT
CDR3aa: CASSETLALGGDDTQYF

j_gene: TRBJ2-3
abundance: NA
v_gene: TRBV2
d_gene: TRBD2
CDR3nt: TGTGCCAGCAGTATCGAAGGAGCGGGGGCCCGACATACGCAGTATTTT
CDR3aa: CASSIEGAGARHTQYF

j_gene: TRBJ2-1
abundance: few
v_gene: TRBV25-1
d_gene: NA
CDR3nt: TGTGCCAGCAGTGAATCCCCCGCCCGGGCGGGTGAGCAGTTCTTC
CDR3aa: CASSESPARAGEQFF

j_gene: TRBJ1-2
abundance: NA
v_gene: TRBV28
d_gene: NA
CDR3nt: TGTGCCAGCAGTTTAGGAGGGAACTATGGCTACACCTTC
CDR3aa: CASSLGGNYGYTF

j_gene: TRBJ2-5
abundance: NA
v_gene: TRBV7-8
d_gene: NA
CDR3nt: TGTGCCAGCAGCTTAGCCGAGGGATCCGAATTTCAAGAGACCCAGTACTTC
CDR3aa: CASSLAEGSEFQETQYF

j_gene: TRBJ1-2
abundance: NA
v_gene: TRBV19
d_gene: TRBD1
CDR3nt: TGTGCCAGTAGTCCTCGCACGCGAGGGGGCGTTGTCGGCTACACCTTC
CDR3aa: CASSPRTRGGVVGYTF

j_gene: TRBJ1-1
abundance: NA
v_gene: TRBV10-1
d_gene: NA
CDR3nt: TGCGCCAGCAGTGAGTTTAGCGAGAACACTGAAGCTTTCTTT
CDR3aa: CASSEFSENTEAFF

j_gene: TRBJ2-7
abundance: NA
v_gene: TRBV6-1
d_gene: NA
CDR3nt: TGTGCCAGCAGTGACCACGGGTACTCCTACGAGCAGTACTTC
CDR3aa: CASSDHGYSYEQYF